A single sample is the source of the 28 T cell receptor beta chains below, sequenced in a study of chemoradiotherapy in HPV16-positive cancers (dated by TCRdb to the early 2020s). Receptor amplification or capture employed the immunoSEQ multiplex PCR assay. Imported from immuneACCESS, the table was reduced by TCRdb to in-frame sequences with V and J called. These copies leave out some clones; in studies compared against another copy, an unresolved V gene accounts for under half, and the cause of the remainder is not known. The sample records 1,000 to 1,500 clones, about 80% of which are singletons. The ten most abundant clones make up around 5.6% of the sample. Specimen: tumor tissue, collected from a patient who underwent chemoradiotherapy. Receptors were obtained from a human donor with HPV-associated anogenital cancer.

This clone came up once. The chain uses TRBV4-3 and TRBJ2-2, with D tentatively TRBD1 or TRBD2 (5 bases each). V was pared by 4 bases and J by 3 bases, with 15 bases between. Germline V gives CDR1 LGHNA, CDR2 YSLEER. The CDR3 runs to 16 residues. The CDR3 reads CASSPLGTVDTGELFF. CDR3 nucleotides: TGCGCCAGCAGCCCGCTTGGGACCGTCGACACCGGGGAGCTGTTTTTT.

The chain has TRBV4-3 and TRBJ2-6; 8 nucleotides match TRBD2. Per germline, CDR1 LGHNA and CDR2 YSLEER. There are 18 residues in the CDR3. J lost 0 bases, V lost 0 bases, and 4 bases had no gene match. CDR3 in DNA: TGCGCCAGCAGCCAAGATACTAGCGGTCCCTCTGGGGCCAACGTCCTGACTTTC. This translates into CASSQDTSGPSGANVLTF.

In DNA, the CDR3 is TGTGCCAGCTCACCAACTAGCGGCGCCTACGAGCAGTACGTC. It translates to CASSPTSGAYEQYV. The chain has TRBV18 and TRBJ2-7; TRBD2 agrees at 8 bases. Losses at the gene ends were 2 bases for V and 2 bases for J; bases not matched to a gene: 2. CDR1 and CDR2 from the germline V gene are KGHSH and LQKENI. CDR3 length equals 14 residues.

The genes are TRBV4-3 and TRBJ2-1; TRBD2 is a possible D gene (5 bases). The CDR3 has 13 residues. Trimming removed 0 bases from V and 10 bases from J, with 10 bases in between. CDR1 and CDR2 (germline): LGHNA, YSLEER. As DNA, the CDR3 is TGCGCCAGCAGCCAAGATACAGAGCGGGAGCAGTTCTTC. The encoded protein is CASSQDTEREQFF.

As concerns this clone: Compared with germline, one end of the junction differs, possibly owing to a read error. V and J are TRBV6-1 and TRBJ1-2; D is unclear. The CDR3 runs to 15 residues. Germline assignment: CDR1 MNHNS and CDR2 SASEGT. This CDR3 reads CASSGWTRVTSSGHF. As DNA, the CDR3 is TGTGCCAGCAGTGGCTGGACGAGGGTGACAAGTTCCGGGCACTTC.

The chain has TRBV10-3 and TRBJ2-5, with D uncertain. The CDR3 contains 12 residues. Trimming cost V 2 bases and J 2 bases, with 3 bases left between them. The germline V gene has CDR1 ENHRY and CDR2 SYGVKD. The CDR3 sequence is CAISEAQETQYF. CDR3 coding DNA: TGTGCCATCAGTGAGGCTCAAGAGACCCAGTACTTC.

The genes are TRBV10-1 and TRBJ2-1; D is possibly TRBD1 (7 bases). This CDR3 region has 15 residues. The germline V gene encodes CDR1 WNHNN and CDR2 SYGVQD (reference sequence). V gave up 3 bases and J gave up 2 bases, with 11 bases separating them. Here the CDR3 reads CASSEGGGTYNEQFF. CDR3 DNA: TGCGCCAGCAGTGAAGGGGGCGGGACCTACAATGAGCAGTTCTTC.

The chain combines TRBV27 with TRBJ1-2, with D perhaps matching TRBD1 (5 bases). Germline V gene sequence: CDR1 MNHEY, CDR2 SMNVEV (reference sequence). Trimming cost V 2 bases and J 6 bases, with 10 bases left between them. The CDR3 contains 13 residues. The CDR3 DNA follows: TGTGCCAGCAGTTTACGGGGGGTCCATGGCTACACCTTC. The encoded protein is CASSLRGVHGYTF.

The gene calls are TRBV6-4 and TRBJ2-5, with TRBD2 identical over 12 bases. Unmatched junction bases numbered 14, after V lost 0 bases and J lost 3 bases. Germline loops: CDR1 MRHNA, CDR2 SNTAGT. There are 20 residues in the CDR3. CDR3 loop: CASSDSVPGLAGTGKETQYF. The CDR3 nucleotides read TGTGCCAGCAGTGACTCCGTACCGGGACTAGCGGGCACCGGGAAAGAGACCCAGTACTTC.

The CDR3 nucleotides are TGTGCCAGCAGTGAAGCCGGCCGGAGCTACTATGGCTACACCTTC. Its protein is CASSEAGRSYYGYTF. The chain has TRBV2 and TRBJ1-2; no firm D call. CDR3 size: 15 residues. Per the germline V gene, CDR1 is SNHLY and CDR2 is FYNNEI. V was trimmed by 0 bases and J by 3 bases, leaving 11 bases between them.

The chain couples TRBV5-6 to TRBJ1-2, with TRBD1 matching over 7 bases. From germline, CDR1 is SGHDT and CDR2 YYEEEE. The V and J ends lost 5 bases and 5 bases, in that order; junction bases with no gene match: 12. The CDR3 has 15 residues. The DNA of the CDR3 is TGTGCCAGCAGTCCCACGGGAACAGGGGAGTATGGCTACACCTTC. Protein sequence: CASSPTGTGEYGYTF.

This chain joins TRBV11-1 and TRBJ2-1; 9 nucleotides agree with TRBD2. The CDR3 is 15 residues long. Germline-derived CDR1 and CDR2 are SGHAT and FQDESV (reference sequence). V shed 1 base, J shed 5 bases, and the junction held 3 bases outside the gene matches. The CDR3 loop reads CASSLVSSGNNEQFF. In DNA form, the CDR3 reads TGTGCCAGCAGCTTAGTTTCTAGCGGGAACAATGAGCAGTTCTTC. The complete variable domain, with remaining parts taken from reference TRBV11-1 and TRBJ2-1, reads EAEVAQSPRYKITEKSQAVAFWCDPISGHATLYWYRQILGQGPELLVQFQDESVVDDSQLPKDRFSAERLKGVDSTLKIQPAELGDSAMYLCASSLVSSGNNEQFFGPGTRLTVL.

This chain links TRBV7-2 with TRBJ2-7; D call uncertain. The CDR3 runs to 13 residues. Looked up from germline, CDR1 is SGHTA and CDR2 is FQGNSA. Deletions cut 3 bases from V and 1 base from J, with 7 bases between. The CDR3 region has the DNA TGTGCCAGCAGCTTTTACGATTCCTACGAGCAGTACGTC. Translation: CASSFYDSYEQYV.

CDR3 DNA: TGTGCCAGCAGCTTGGCAGGGGGCGCAGATACGCAGTATTTT. It yields the protein CASSLAGGADTQYF. The genes are TRBV7-9 and TRBJ2-3, with TRBD1 matching 8 bases. V lost 3 bases to trimming and J lost 4 bases; unmatched junction nucleotides: 3. This CDR3 has 14 residues. Germline loops: CDR1 SEHNR, CDR2 FQNEAQ (reference sequence).

The chain links TRBV19 to TRBJ1-2; TRBD1 matches at 7 bases. The CDR3 spans 13 residues. Germline values: CDR1 LNHDA, CDR2 SQIVND (reference sequence). J lost 8 bases, V lost 5 bases, and 8 bases had no gene match. CDR3 in DNA: TGTGCCAGTAGTCCTGACAGGGTGGGCGGCTACACCTTC. Translated, it gives CASSPDRVGGYTF.

This rearrangement joins TRBV5-1 to TRBJ1-1; D gene uncertain. Deletions cut 0 bases from V and 1 base from J, with 7 bases between. Germline values: CDR1 SGHRS, CDR2 YFSETQ. The CDR3 length is 14 residues. In DNA form, the CDR3 reads TGCGCCAGCAGCTTGGGTCTCGGGAACACTGAAGCTTTCTTT. Its translation: CASSLGLGNTEAFF.

This chain uses TRBV18 with TRBJ1-3; D is uncertain. The CDR3 has 16 residues. Trimming stripped 4 bases from V and 0 bases from J, with 13 bases between. Germline V CDR1 and CDR2: KGHSH, LQKENI. The CDR3 DNA reads as TGTGCCAGCTCACTCCAGCTGGGTTCCTCTGGAAACACCATATATTTT. Translation: CASSLQLGSSGNTIYF.

The chain links TRBV7-2 to TRBJ1-4; the D is unclear. Trimming left V 1 base short and J 6 bases short, with 12 bases between. The CDR3 length is 15 residues. Germline V gene data show CDR1 as SGHTA and CDR2 as FQGNSA. In DNA form, the CDR3 reads TGTGCCAGCAGCTTAGGGGCGGGCACATATGAAAAACTGTTTTTT. It codes for CASSLGAGTYEKLFF.

The chain recombines TRBV29-1 with TRBJ1-1; D uncertain. V lost 6 bases, J lost 1 base, and 12 bases lay in between. CDR1 and CDR2 (germline): SQVTM, ANQGSEA. The CDR3 is 13 amino acids. For the CDR3, the DNA is TGCAGCGTGTGGTATTACGGGAACACTGAAGCTTTCTTT. Its protein is CSVWYYGNTEAFF.

The chain has TRBV6-4 and TRBJ2-2, with D perhaps assigned TRBD1 or TRBD2 (5 bases each). In germline, CDR1 is MRHNA, CDR2 SNTAGT. The ends were cut back, 4 bases at V and 3 bases at J, with 6 bases in the middle. The CDR3 has 13 residues. The CDR3 spells CASSGGDTGELFF. The CDR3 nucleotides read TGTGCCAGCAGTGGAGGGGACACCGGGGAGCTGTTTTTT.

The CDR3 loop is CASSLVGREADTQYF. The DNA for the CDR3 is TGCGCCAGCAGCTTGGTTGGGCGGGAGGCAGATACGCAGTATTTT. The V gene is TRBV5-1, the J gene TRBJ2-3; 8 bases map to TRBD2. Germline values: CDR1 SGHRS, CDR2 YFSETQ. There are 15 residues in the CDR3. With V trimmed by 0 bases and J by 4 bases, 4 bases remained unmatched.

Details on this clone: One end of the junction varies from germline; a read error may be responsible. The chain combines TRBV12-5 with TRBJ2-5, with D uncertain. The CDR3 spans 13 residues. The germline gives CDR1 LGHNT, CDR2 FRNRAP. CDR3 in DNA: TGTGCTAGTGGTTTGGTATTCGGAGTTGACGTGGACTTC. Translation: CASGLVFGVDVDF. Full variable domain (remainder filled in from reference TRBV12-5 and TRBJ2-5): DARVTQTPRHKVTEMGQEVTMRCQPILGHNTVFWYRQTMMQGLELLAYFRNRAPLDDSGMPKDRFSAEMPDATLATLKIQPSEPRDSAVYFCASGLVFGVDVDFGPGTRLLVL.

The chain carries TRBV6-5 and TRBJ2-3; D is perhaps TRBD2 (6 bases). The V gene lost 4 bases and the J gene lost 3 bases, with 14 bases spanning the gap. Looked up from germline, CDR1 is MNHEY and CDR2 is SVGAGI. The CDR3 contains 15 residues. DNA for the CDR3: TGTGCCAGCAGTTTCACGGGAGAGGGGACAGATACGCAGTATTTT. Translating gives CASSFTGEGTDTQYF.

This chain links TRBV29-1 with TRBJ2-1; 9 bases align to TRBD2. The CDR3 is 14 amino acids. Germline values: CDR1 SQVTM, CDR2 ANQGSEA. Unmatched junction bases numbered 4, after V lost 2 bases and J lost 5 bases. The CDR3 here is CSVETSGPNNEQFF. CDR3 nucleotides: TGCAGCGTTGAAACTAGCGGGCCAAACAATGAGCAGTTCTTC.

The CDR3 bases are TGCGCCAGCAGCCAAGAGGGCAGGGGGCGTGGGGCCAACGTCCTGACTTTC. It translates to CASSQEGRGRGANVLTF. This chain links TRBV4-3 with TRBJ2-6; 8 bases match TRBD1. Germline V gene sequence: CDR1 LGHNA, CDR2 YSLEER. The J segment lost 3 bases and the V segment lost 0 bases, leaving 4 bases of the junction unmatched. The CDR3 spans 17 residues.

The genes are TRBV25-1 and TRBJ1-5; 7 bases fit TRBD1. V shed 5 bases and J 2 bases; nucleotides not matched to a gene: 6. This CDR3 has 15 residues. Germline V gene data show CDR1 as MGHDK and CDR2 as SYGVNS. The CDR3 DNA follows: TGTGCCAGCAGTAAAGGGGGCCGAGGCAATCAGCCCCAGCATTTT. It translates to CASSKGGRGNQPQHF.

CDR3 bases: TGTGCCAGCAGCTTAGGGGTATGGAGTACTGAAGCTTTCTTT. This translates into CASSLGVWSTEAFF. The chain combines TRBV7-2 with TRBJ1-1; the D is unclear. Trimming removed 1 base at V and 5 bases at J, with 11 bases between. Germline V gene lookup returns CDR1 SGHTA and CDR2 FQGNSA. CDR3 length equals 14 residues.

This chain uses TRBV5-6 with TRBJ2-3; 10 positions agree with TRBD2. The J segment lost 1 base and the V segment lost 4 bases, leaving 3 bases of the junction unmatched. The CDR3 extends over 15 amino acids. CDR1 SGHDT and CDR2 YYEEEE come from the germline V gene. In DNA form, the CDR3 reads TGTGCCAGCAGCCCTGGGACTAGCGGCACAGATACGCAGTATTTT. Translating gives CASSPGTSGTDTQYF.